These T cell receptor beta chains were read from a single sample in a study of control samples from healthy donors and cancer patients. Assay used: immunoSEQ multiplex PCR; TCRdb lists only in-frame clones, some missing. The profile shows around 130,000 clones, more than 70% of them singletons. Specimen: blood. Source of these receptors: a man aged 45 to 65 in good health. CDR3s include the opening cysteine and the closing phenylalanine or tryptophan. D genes are given only for firm matches. Rows give clone size only sometimes, using once, few, many, or a class for an expanded clone.

TRBJ1-2	TRBV27	few	TRBD1	TGTGCCAGCAGACTCCGGGACAGGGAGAGTGGCTACACCTTC	CASRLRDRESGYTF
TRBJ1-5	TRBV19	NA	NA	TGTGCCAGTAATGGACAAGGGTTTAGGCAGCCCCAGCATTTT	CASNGQGFRQPQHF
TRBJ1-3	TRBV5-6	NA	NA	TGTGCCAGCAGCTTCTCAGGCCTCTCTGGAAACACCATATATTTT	CASSFSGLSGNTIYF
TRBJ1-6	TRBV7-2	once	NA	TGTGCCAGCAGCTATAGGGGAGTCCATAATTCACCCCTCCACTTT	CASSYRGVHNSPLHF
TRBJ2-7	TRBV5-6	NA	TRBD1	TGTGCCAGCAGCTGGCCGGAGACAGGGGTCTACGAGCAGTACTTC	CASSWPETGVYEQYF
TRBJ1-1	TRBV24-1	NA	TRBD1	TGTGCCACCAGATCCGGACAGGGGAACACTGAAGCTTTCTTT	CATRSGQGNTEAFF
TRBJ2-3	TRBV4-3	NA	NA	TGCGCCAGCAGCGCAAATCTAGGGTTGGGCACAGATACGCAGTATTTT	CASSANLGLGTDTQYF
TRBJ1-4	TRBV5-5	NA	NA	TGTGCCAGCAGCCGCCAGGGCGAAAAACTGTTTTTT	CASSRQGEKLFF
TRBJ1-1	TRBV5-6	NA	NA	TGTGCCAGCAGAAAGACTGGGACTGAAGCTTTCTTT	CASRKTGTEAFF
TRBJ2-5	TRBV9	NA	TRBD2	TGTGCCAGCAGCGTAGGCGGGGGGGCCCAAGAGACCCAGTACTTC	CASSVGGGAQETQYF
TRBJ2-1	TRBV3-1/TRBV3-2	NA	NA	TGTGCCAGCAGCATGGGCCCGGAGGATGAGCAGTTCTTC	CASSMGPEDEQFF